This T cell receptor beta chain is from a study of blood T cell repertoires in COVID-19. The wider study: Acute-phase and convalescent COVID-19 samples originated in the United States, Italy and Spain. Sources were T cells, B-cell-depleted T cells, or PBMCs; the material itself was cDNA or gDNA.

Authors' processing steps: Nucleated cell counts were estimated from reference gene primer amplification. Produced via immunoSEQ multiplex PCR; TCRdb's table is partial and in-frame only. V and J calls and clone size are as listed in that table; D and trimming were resolved from the DNA. The sample has about 91,000 clones; 88% are singletons. Sequenced input: peripheral blood. The sequence was collected from a woman between 65 and 79 years old with acute or convalescent COVID-19.

The CDR3 bases are TGTGCCAGTAGTAAGGGACAGGGGTTCCATGAGCAGTTCTTC. It encodes CASSKGQGFHEQFF. The V gene is TRBV19, the J gene TRBJ2-1; 10 bases match TRBD1. The germline gives CDR1 LNHDA, CDR2 SQIVND (reference sequence). V gave up 4 bases and J gave up 8 bases; unmatched junction bases: 5. This CDR3 is 14 amino acids long.